The 8 T cell receptor beta chains reported below all come from one sample, sequenced in a study of cytomegalovirus exposure and HLA in healthy donors. Researchers ran the PCR with 60 Vbeta and 13 Jbeta primers. The table came from immunoSEQ multiplex PCR; TCRdb's copy has only in-frame clones and leaves some out. The table includes around 150,000 clones, 79% detected once. Specimen: PBMCs. All receptors derive from a man aged 35 to 55 in good health and CMV-seropositive.

This chain joins TRBV5-6 and TRBJ2-1, with 11 bases matching TRBD2. CDR1 is SGHDT, CDR2 YYEEEE, per germline. This CDR3 region has 15 residues. J lost 7 bases, V lost 3 bases, and 6 bases had no gene match. This CDR3 is CASSSLAGDGNEQFF. CDR3 nucleotide sequence: TGTGCCAGCAGCTCACTAGCGGGAGATGGAAATGAGCAGTTCTTC.

The chain employs TRBV27 and TRBJ2-1; weak D call: TRBD2 (5 bases). CDR1 is MNHEY, CDR2 SMNVEV, per germline (reference sequence). V was cut by 6 bases and J by 9 bases, with 9 bases left in between. This CDR3 region has 11 residues. This CDR3 reads CASSPGGEQFF. DNA of the CDR3: TGTGCCAGCAGCCCCGGAGGTGAGCAGTTCTTC.

In its sample, this clone was seen a few times. V gene TRBV5-6 combines with J gene TRBJ1-5; unclear D gene. Trimming removed 1 base from V and 4 bases from J, with 12 bases in between. The CDR3 has 15 amino acids. CDR1 and CDR2 from the germline V gene are SGHDT and YYEEEE. The CDR3 nucleotides are TGTGCCAGCAGCTTGTTTAGTCTCCTGAATCAGCCCCAGCATTTT. Its translation: CASSLFSLLNQPQHF.

The V call is TRBV7-6, the J call TRBJ2-5; weak D call: TRBD2 (6 bases). Germline CDR1 SGHVS, CDR2 FNYEAQ. This CDR3 comprises 15 residues. Trimming left V 4 bases short and J 0 bases short, with 12 bases between. The CDR3 nucleotides are TGTGCCAGCAGCTGGGGGGACTTGCACCAAGAGACCCAGTACTTC. Protein: CASSWGDLHQETQYF.

This clone was seen a few times. This sequence joins TRBV10-3 and TRBJ1-5, with 8 bases fitting TRBD1. Germline V gene sequence: CDR1 ENHRY, CDR2 SYGVKD. The CDR3 covers 13 residues. V lost 2 bases, J lost 7 bases, and 1 base stayed unmatched. DNA of the CDR3: TGTGCCATCAGTGAGGACAGGGGCCAGCCCCAGCATTTT. It is translated as CAISEDRGQPQHF.

The rearrangement uses TRBV7-9 and TRBJ1-1, with D hard to call. The V end lost 2 bases, the J end lost 8 bases, and 15 bases lay between the germline ends. Looked up from germline, CDR1 is SEHNR and CDR2 is FQNEAQ (reference sequence). This CDR3 region has 14 residues. CDR3 nucleotide sequence: TGTGCCAGCAGCTTACCCCCCCTGAGCCCCGAAGCTTTCTTT. It encodes CASSLPPLSPEAFF.

The chain recombines TRBV6-1 with TRBJ1-4; D gene unclear. In germline, CDR1 is MNHNS, CDR2 SASEGT. Trimming pared 4 bases from V and 1 base from J, leaving 10 bases between. This CDR3 has 15 amino acids. CDR3 coding DNA: TGTGCCAGCAGTGCCCTAAGAGGAACTAATGAAAAACTGTTTTTT. As protein: CASSALRGTNEKLFF.

The rearrangement links TRBV9 to TRBJ2-2; D uncertain. The V and J ends lost 5 bases and 4 bases respectively, with 9 bases between them. The germline CDR1 and CDR2 sequences are SGDLS and YYNGEE. The CDR3 is 13 residues long. The CDR3 loop reads CASREWSTGELFF. CDR3 DNA sequence: TGTGCCAGCAGGGAATGGAGCACCGGGGAGCTGTTTTTT. The whole variable domain, filled in from reference TRBV9 and TRBJ2-2, reads DSGVTQTPKHLITATGQRVTLRCSPRSGDLSVYWYQQSLDQGLQFLIQYYNGEERAKGNILERFSAQQFPDLHSELNLSSLELGDSALYFCASREWSTGELFFGEGSRLTVL.